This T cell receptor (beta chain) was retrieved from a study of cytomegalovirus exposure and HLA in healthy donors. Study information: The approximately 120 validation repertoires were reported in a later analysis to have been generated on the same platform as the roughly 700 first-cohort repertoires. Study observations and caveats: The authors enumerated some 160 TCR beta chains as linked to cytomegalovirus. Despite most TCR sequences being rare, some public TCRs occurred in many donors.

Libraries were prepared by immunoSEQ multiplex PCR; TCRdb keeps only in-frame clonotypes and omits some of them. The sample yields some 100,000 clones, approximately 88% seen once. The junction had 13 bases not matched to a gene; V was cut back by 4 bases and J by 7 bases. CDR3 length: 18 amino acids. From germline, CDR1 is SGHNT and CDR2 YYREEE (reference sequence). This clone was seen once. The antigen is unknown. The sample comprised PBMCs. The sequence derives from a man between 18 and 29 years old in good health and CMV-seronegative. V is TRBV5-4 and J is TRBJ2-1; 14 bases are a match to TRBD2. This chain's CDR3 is CASSRQPSGTSGSNEQFF. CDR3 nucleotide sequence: TGTGCCAGCAGCCGCCAACCCTCCGGGACTAGCGGGAGTAATGAGCAGTTCTTC.